This T cell receptor (beta chain) was sequenced in a study of coeliac disease. Sequenced by immunoSEQ multiplex PCR; TCRdb stores in-frame clones only, minus some. The profile shows roughly 300 clones, roughly three quarters of them singletons. Sequencing was carried out using intraepithelial lymphocytes from the gut. Source of these receptors: a woman between 35 and 50 years old with celiac disease, on a gluten-free diet.

The V call is TRBV5-1, the J call TRBJ2-5; D might be TRBD1 (6 bases). Germline V lookup: CDR1 SGHRS, CDR2 YFSETQ. There are 13 residues in the CDR3. With 4 bases removed from V and 1 base from J, the gap between germline ends came to 8 bases. The CDR3 is CASSQQGQETQYF. CDR3 sequence (DNA): TGCGCCAGCAGCCAACAGGGCCAAGAGACCCAGTACTTC. Full variable domain (missing parts from reference TRBV5-1 and TRBJ2-5): KAGVTQTPRYLIKTRGQQVTLSCSPISGHRSVSWYQQTPGQGLQFLFEYFSETQRNKGNFPGRFSGRQFSNSRSEMNVSTLELGDSALYLCASSQQGQETQYFGPGTRLLVL.